The T cell receptor beta chain under discussion was sequenced for a study of blood T cell repertoires in COVID-19. Study at large: There were acute and convalescent COVID-19 samples, and they came from the United States, Italy and Spain.

V was cut by 8 bases and J by 2 bases, with 14 bases left in between. The CDR3 is made up of 14 amino acids. CDR1 is MNHEY and CDR2 is SVGAGI in the germline V gene. Study processing details: Researchers report that nucleated cell counts were estimated from reference gene primer amplification. Sequencing used immunoSEQ multiplex PCR; TCRdb keeps in-frame clones, though not all of them. V, J and clone size derive from that table, while D and trimming were established from the DNA sequence. The sample has 140,000 to 150,000 clones, more than 65% seen once. The sequence derives from a man between 60 and 75 years old with active or convalescent COVID-19. The chain is built from TRBV6-5 and TRBJ2-3; perhaps TRBD2 as D (5 bases). The specimen was peripheral blood. The DNA of the CDR3 is TGTGCCAGCTCGCTAGCTAAAGTCACAGATACGCAGTATTTT. It specifies CASSLAKVTDTQYF.